Below, 23 T cell receptor beta chains from the same sample are listed, as sequenced in a study of a mutant IDH1 vaccine in newly diagnosed glioma. Specified time point: week 5, during vaccination. Every vaccination contained 300 ug of the mutant IDH1 20-mer peptide and was paired with topical imiquimod. Profiling relied on immunoSEQ multiplex PCR, and the TCRdb table lists in-frame clones only, not all of them. This sample has tens of thousands of clones, with roughly nine tenths found just once. Which antigens these TCRs recognize remains unknown. The material sequenced was PBMCs, taken from a glioma patient whose treatment included an IDH1 peptide vaccine. The receptors derive from a woman aged 50 to 60 with glioma.

This sequence joins TRBV7-2 and TRBJ2-7, with 11 nucleotides matching TRBD2. Looked up from germline, CDR1 is SGHTA and CDR2 is FQGNSA. V shed 5 bases and J 6 bases; nucleotides not matched to a gene: 3. CDR3 length: 13 amino acids. Here the CDR3 reads CASSETSGIEQYF. The CDR3 DNA follows: TGTGCCAGCAGCGAGACTAGCGGGATCGAGCAGTACTTC. Combining the CDR3 with reference TRBV7-2 and TRBJ2-7 gives the whole variable domain GAGVSQSPSNKVTEKGKDVELRCDPISGHTALYWYRQSLGQGLEFLIYFQGNSAPDKSGLPSDRFSAERTGGSVSTLTIQRTQQEDSAVYLCASSETSGIEQYFGPGTRLTVT.

The chain has TRBV9 and TRBJ1-1; D not certain. The CDR3 consists of 13 residues. Germline assignment: CDR1 SGDLS and CDR2 YYNGEE. V was shortened by 7 bases and J by 5 bases, with 15 bases between the two germline ends. CDR3 region: CASVRVSGTEAFF. CDR3 in DNA: TGTGCCAGCGTTCGGGTAAGTGGGACTGAAGCTTTCTTT.

The CDR3 region has the DNA TGTGCCAGCAGCCAGAAGGGGGGGGCCTACAATGAGCAGTTCTTC. It is translated as CASSQKGGAYNEQFF. The gene calls are TRBV7-2 and TRBJ2-1; tentatively, D is TRBD2 (7 bases). V shed 5 bases and J shed 2 bases, with 13 bases lying between them. This CDR3 comprises 15 residues. Germline lookup yields CDR1 SGHTA and CDR2 FQGNSA.

V and J are TRBV9 and TRBJ2-7; D is possibly TRBD1 (6 bases). In germline, CDR1 is SGDLS, CDR2 YYNGEE. CDR3 length: 12 residues. The V end lost 4 bases, the J end lost 6 bases, and 11 bases lay between the germline ends. The CDR3, as DNA: TGTGCCAGCAGCACAACAGGGTTCGAGCAGTACTTC. Protein sequence: CASSTTGFEQYF.

The rearrangement links TRBV30 to TRBJ2-5, with 9 bases identical to TRBD1. J was trimmed by 5 bases and V by 0 bases; bases with no gene match: 7. Per the germline V gene, CDR1 is GTSNPN and CDR2 is SVGIG (reference sequence). The CDR3 spans 15 residues. CDR3 protein: CAWSVRQGVGETQYF. The CDR3 bases are TGTGCCTGGAGTGTTAGACAGGGGGTTGGGGAGACCCAGTACTTC.

The V gene is TRBV6-6, the J gene TRBJ2-1; 7 positions match TRBD2. The CDR3 has 16 residues. The J segment lost 5 bases and the V segment lost 6 bases, leaving 13 bases of the junction unmatched. Germline V gene sequence: CDR1 MNHNY, CDR2 SVGAGI (reference sequence). DNA of the CDR3: TGTGCCAGCAGGGGGAGGGGTAAGAGTCCCGACAATGAGCAGTTCTTC. It specifies CASRGRGKSPDNEQFF.

The chain uses TRBV6-5 and TRBJ2-1; 7 nucleotides align to TRBD2. This CDR3 region has 14 residues. V shed 6 bases and J 7 bases; nucleotides not matched to a gene: 9. The germline V gene encodes CDR1 MNHEY and CDR2 SVGAGI. The CDR3, as DNA: TGTGCCAGCAGCCCCTCGAGCGGGGTGAATGAGCAGTTCTTC. It is translated as CASSPSSGVNEQFF.

This clone was observed a single time. The rearrangement links TRBV6-5 to TRBJ1-1, with D tentatively TRBD1 (6 bases). This CDR3 has 13 residues. Germline CDR1 MNHEY, CDR2 SVGAGI. Trimming shortened V by 7 bases and J by 1 base, and 10 bases separated the two germline ends. Written as DNA, the CDR3 is TGTGCCAGCACACCGGGACAGAACACTGAAGCTTTCTTT. It translates to CASTPGQNTEAFF.

The chain carries TRBV7-2 and TRBJ1-4; D call uncertain. The CDR3 length is 12 residues. CDR1 is SGHTA and CDR2 is FQGNSA in the germline V gene. V lost 7 bases and J 3 bases, leaving 6 bases between the germline ends. The CDR3: CASTQPNEKLFF. The CDR3 nucleotides are TGTGCCAGCACGCAGCCTAATGAAAAACTGTTTTTT.

The chain recombines TRBV9 with TRBJ2-1, with a possible D match to TRBD2 (6 bases). Looked up from germline, CDR1 is SGDLS and CDR2 is YYNGEE. The V end was cut by 1 base, the J end by 0 bases, with 8 bases between. CDR3 length: 15 amino acids. Written as DNA, the CDR3 is TGTGCCAGCAGCGTATACGGGAGCTCCTACAATGAGCAGTTCTTC. Translating it yields CASSVYGSSYNEQFF.

This chain links TRBV6-6 with TRBJ1-1, with D uncertain. The CDR3 runs 11 residues. Germline V gene data show CDR1 as MNHNY and CDR2 as SVGAGI (reference sequence). Trimming stripped 2 bases from V and 8 bases from J, with 6 bases between. The chain's CDR3 is CASSYGKEAFF. The DNA of the CDR3 is TGTGCCAGCAGTTACGGTAAAGAAGCTTTCTTT.

The rearrangement links TRBV18 to TRBJ2-7, with 9 positions matching TRBD1. V was clipped by 0 bases and J by 5 bases; unmatched bases: 5. Germline-derived CDR1 and CDR2 are KGHSH and LQKENI. The length of the CDR3 is 15 residues. The CDR3 sequence: CASSPPLQGAHEQYF. CDR3 coding DNA: TGTGCCAGCTCACCACCGTTACAGGGGGCCCACGAGCAGTACTTC. The full variable domain, its missing parts supplied by reference TRBV18 and TRBJ2-7, is NAGVMQNPRHLVRRRGQEARLRCSPMKGHSHVYWYRQLPEEGLKFMVYLQKENIIDESGMPKERFSAEFPKEGPSILRIQQVVRGDSAAYFCASSPPLQGAHEQYFGPGTRLTVT.

The CDR3 DNA follows: TGCGCCAGCCACGAGGTAGGTAGCGGGAGCTCCTACAATGAGCAGTTCTTC. Translating gives CASHEVGSGSSYNEQFF. The V gene is TRBV5-1, the J gene TRBJ2-1, with 9 positions matching TRBD2. Germline V gene sequence: CDR1 SGHRS, CDR2 YFSETQ. CDR3 length: 17 amino acids. J gave up 0 bases and V 7 bases, and 11 bases lay outside the gene matches.

The chain employs TRBV29-1 and TRBJ1-5, with D uncertain. Per germline, CDR1 SQVTM and CDR2 ANQGSEA. The CDR3 has 13 residues. V shed 3 bases and J shed 3 bases, with 9 bases lying between them. CDR3 region: CSVEEEHNQPQHF. Written as DNA, the CDR3 is TGCAGCGTTGAGGAGGAGCACAATCAGCCCCAGCATTTT.

V is TRBV9 and J is TRBJ2-3, with D perhaps TRBD2 (5 bases). There are 16 residues in the CDR3. Trimming took 4 bases from V and 1 from J, leaving 16 bases between them. Germline V gene lookup returns CDR1 SGDLS and CDR2 YYNGEE. CDR3 bases: TGTGCCAGCAGCTTCGGCCGGGATCCTGGCACAGATACGCAGTATTTT. It encodes CASSFGRDPGTDTQYF.

The chain carries TRBV7-9 and TRBJ2-7; D may be TRBD1 (6 bases). Trimming left V 1 base short and J 3 bases short, with 10 bases between. CDR1 is SEHNR and CDR2 is FQNEAQ in the germline V gene (reference sequence). This CDR3 contains 14 residues. CDR3: CASSLEQGLYEQYF. CDR3 DNA: TGTGCCAGCAGCTTAGAACAGGGCCTCTACGAGCAGTACTTC.

The chain employs TRBV5-8 and TRBJ1-5; D may be TRBD1 (5 bases). Germline CDR1 is SGHTS and CDR2 is YDEGEE. The CDR3 has 13 amino acids. Trimming pared 2 bases from V and 4 bases from J, leaving 7 bases between. CDR3 sequence: CASSLQVNQPQHF. The CDR3 nucleotides are TGTGCCAGCAGCTTACAGGTTAATCAGCCCCAGCATTTT.

The V call is TRBV28, the J call TRBJ2-7, with D perhaps matching TRBD1 (6 bases). V gave up 6 bases and J gave up 3 bases, with 18 bases separating them. CDR3 length equals 15 residues. The V gene's germline CDR1 is MDHEN and CDR2 SYDVKM. CDR3 in amino acids: CASSDAQGPRYEQYF. CDR3 coding DNA: TGTGCCAGCAGCGATGCACAGGGCCCTCGCTACGAGCAGTACTTC. Complete variable domain (other parts from reference TRBV28 and TRBJ2-7): DVKVTQSSRYLVKRTGEKVFLECVQDMDHENMFWYRQDPGLGLRLIYFSYDVKMKEKGDIPEGYSVSREKKERFSLILESASTNQTSMYLCASSDAQGPRYEQYFGPGTRLTVT.

This rearrangement joins TRBV29-1 to TRBJ1-2; no reliable D call. This CDR3 is 12 amino acids long. V was shortened by 1 base and J by 4 bases, with 7 bases between the two germline ends. Per germline, CDR1 SQVTM and CDR2 ANQGSEA. This CDR3 is CSVEARGYGYTF. The CDR3 region has the DNA TGCAGCGTTGAAGCCCGGGGCTATGGCTACACCTTC.

The chain uses TRBV30 and TRBJ2-1; D unclear. V lost 2 bases and J lost 9, with 8 bases in between. CDR1 and CDR2 (germline): GTSNPN, SVGIG (reference sequence). The length of the CDR3 is 11 residues. CDR3 bases: TGTGCCTGGAGTCCCCTCAGTGAGCAGTTCTTC. Protein: CAWSPLSEQFF. Together with reference TRBV30 and TRBJ2-1, the CDR3 gives the full variable domain: SQTIHQWPATLVQPVGSPLSLECTVEGTSNPNLYWYRQAAGRGLQLLFYSVGIGQISSEVPQNLSASRPQDRQFILSSKKLLLSDSGFYLCAWSPLSEQFFGPGTRLTVL.

About this clone: This CDR3 is also generated by other DNA sequences in the sample. This chain connects TRBV30 to TRBJ1-4; 7 bases fit TRBD1. Germline values: CDR1 GTSNPN, CDR2 SVGIG (reference sequence). The V gene end was trimmed by 4 bases and the J gene end by 5 bases; junction bases not matched to a gene: 4. The CDR3 length is 13 residues. For the CDR3, the DNA is TGTGCCTGGACCGGGACAGTCAATGAAAAACTGTTTTTT. Translating it yields CAWTGTVNEKLFF.

The V and J genes are TRBV12-5 and TRBJ2-5; 7 bases line up with TRBD1. Germline trimming cut 2 bases from V and 1 base from J; bases unmatched to any gene: 4. The length of the CDR3 is 15 residues. Per germline, CDR1 LGHNT and CDR2 FRNRAP. CDR3 sequence: CASGLWTGLQETQYF. CDR3 DNA sequence: TGTGCTAGTGGTTTGTGGACAGGACTCCAAGAGACCCAGTACTTC.

This chain uses TRBV11-1 with TRBJ2-5; 7 nucleotides match TRBD1. CDR1 and CDR2 from the germline V gene are SGHAT and FQDESV (reference sequence). Unmatched junction bases numbered 8, after V lost 5 bases and J lost 5 bases. The CDR3 has 14 residues. The CDR3, as DNA: TGTGCCAGCAGCCACGGGACAGCGTCCGAGACCCAGTACTTC. Translating it yields CASSHGTASETQYF.